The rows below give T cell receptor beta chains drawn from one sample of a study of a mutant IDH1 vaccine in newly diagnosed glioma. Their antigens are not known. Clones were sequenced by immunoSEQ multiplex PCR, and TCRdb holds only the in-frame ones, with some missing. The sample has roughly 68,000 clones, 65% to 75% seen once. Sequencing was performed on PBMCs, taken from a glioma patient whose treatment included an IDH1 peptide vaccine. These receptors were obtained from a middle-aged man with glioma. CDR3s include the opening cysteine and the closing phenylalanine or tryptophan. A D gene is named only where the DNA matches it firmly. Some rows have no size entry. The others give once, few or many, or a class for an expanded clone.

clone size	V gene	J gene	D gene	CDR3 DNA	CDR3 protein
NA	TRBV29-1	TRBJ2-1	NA	TGCAGCGTTGACCAGGCGCAGTTCTTC	CSVDQAQFF
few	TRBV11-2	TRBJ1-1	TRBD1	TGTGCCAGCAGACGCATCAGGGGGCGACGGAACACTGAAGCTTTCTTT	CASRRIRGRRNTEAFF
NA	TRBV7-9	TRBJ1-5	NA	TGTGCCAGCAGCCTAGAAGGGGGGCTGAAAAGCAATCAGCCCCAGCATTTT	CASSLEGGLKSNQPQHF
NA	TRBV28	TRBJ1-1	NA	TGTGCCAGCAGTTTAAGAGGAATGAACACTGAAGCTTTCTTT	CASSLRGMNTEAFF
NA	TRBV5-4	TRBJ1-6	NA	TGTGCCAGCAGCTTGGCGGTGTATTCACCCCTCCACTTT	CASSLAVYSPLHF
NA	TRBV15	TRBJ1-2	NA	TGTGCCACCAGCAGAGACTTGGCCGTTAACTATGGCTACACCTTC	CATSRDLAVNYGYTF
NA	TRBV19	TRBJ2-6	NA	TGTGCCAGTAGCCGTAGCTCTGGGGCCAACGTCCTGACTTTC	CASSRSSGANVLTF
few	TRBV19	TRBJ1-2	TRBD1	TGTGCCACCGCGACAGGGGGCTATGGCTACACCTTC	CATATGGYGYTF
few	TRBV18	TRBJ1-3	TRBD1	TGTGCCAGCTCACCACCGAATCAGGGGGTTTCTGGAAACACCATATATTTT	CASSPPNQGVSGNTIYF
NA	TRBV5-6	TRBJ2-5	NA	TGTGCCAGCAGCTTGGTGGTGCAAGAGACCCAGTACTTC	CASSLVVQETQYF
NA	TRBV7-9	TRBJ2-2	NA	TGTGCCAGCAGCTTATCCGGCGGCAGCGGGGAGCTGTTTTTT	CASSLSGGSGELFF
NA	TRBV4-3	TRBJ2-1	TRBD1	TGCGCCAGCAGCCGATTAGGACAGGGCGACAATGAGCAGTTCTTC	CASSRLGQGDNEQFF
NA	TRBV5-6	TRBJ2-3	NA	TGTGCCAGCAGCTTGGTCCAAGATACGCAGTATTTT	CASSLVQDTQYF
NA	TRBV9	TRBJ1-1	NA	TGTGCCAGCAGCGAGAAGACCGAGACTGAAGCTTTCTTT	CASSEKTETEAFF
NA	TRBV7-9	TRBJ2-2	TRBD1	TGTGCCAGCAGCTTAGCCGGAGACAGGGCAGCGGAGCTGTTTTTT	CASSLAGDRAAELFF
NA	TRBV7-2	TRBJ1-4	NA	TGTGCCAGCAGCCAGGGGTTAGCTAATGAAAAACTGTTTTTT	CASSQGLANEKLFF
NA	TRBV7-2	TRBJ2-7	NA	TGTGCCAGCAGCTTCCAAACTTCGGCCAGCGAGCAGTACTTC	CASSFQTSASEQYF
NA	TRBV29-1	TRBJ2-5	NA	TGCAGCGTTGGAGGGGGGACCCAAGAGACCCAGTACTTC	CSVGGGTQETQYF
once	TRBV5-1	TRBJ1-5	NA	TGCGCCAGCAGCTTGGGACCCAATCAGCCCCAGCATTTT	CASSLGPNQPQHF
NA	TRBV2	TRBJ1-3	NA	TGTGCCAGCAGTGTGGGTCCCGGAAACACCATATATTTT	CASSVGPGNTIYF
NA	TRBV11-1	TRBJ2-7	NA	TGTGCCAGCAGCTTAGTTTGGGGGTACGAGCAGTACTTC	CASSLVWGYEQYF
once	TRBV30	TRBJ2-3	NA	TGTGCCTGGAGTATGTCAGCTGATACGCAGTATTTT	CAWSMSADTQYF
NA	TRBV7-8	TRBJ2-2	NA	TGTGCCAGCAGCCCGGAGGGGGGGGCGGGCACCGGGGAGCTGTTTTTT	CASSPEGGAGTGELFF
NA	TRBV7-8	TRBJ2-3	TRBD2	TGTGCCAGCAGCTTAATCCCCGGACTAGCGGGAGCCTTCACAGATACGCAGTATTTT	CASSLIPGLAGAFTDTQYF